The TCR beta chain under discussion was sequenced for a study of tumor-infiltrating lymphocytes in primary liver carcinoma. Unsorted whole blood yielded blood RNA, and germline DNA was extracted as well. A constant-region primer served to make TCR beta cDNA from roughly 460 ng total RNA. Generation of the TCR beta libraries relied on three nested multiplex PCR rounds using slightly modified ARM-PCR. From the multiplex PCR reads, TCRdb called clonotypes with MiXCR, one entry per CDR3 protein. The profile covers about 330,000 distinct CDR3 sequences, with about 61% appearing a single time and 5.5% to 7% taken by the ten largest. With regard to this clonotype: No antigen is known for it.

Broader study findings: Owing to bulk unsorted samples, no comparison was made between CD4+ and CD8+ repertoires. Against blood, tumors held a significantly higher top-250-clone fraction (p = 0.039).

Sequencing used peripheral blood. The TCR originated in a man aged 35-49 years with primary liver carcinoma and hepatitis B virus infection.

CDR3 amino acids: CASSQTFGSAYEQYF. CDR3 nucleotide sequence: TGTGCCAGCAGTCAAACCTTTGGGAGCGCGTACGAGCAGTACTTC. The V call is TRBV28, the J call TRBJ2-7, with D perhaps TRBD2 (5 bases). Looked up from germline, CDR1 is MDHEN and CDR2 is SYDVKM. The CDR3 has 15 residues. V shed 5 bases and J shed 4 bases, with 18 bases lying between them.